The present TCR beta chain was sequenced within a study of T cells in Graves' hyperthyroidism and ophthalmopathy. For this clonotype: Its specificity is not known.

The germline V gene encodes CDR1 SGDLS and CDR2 YYNGEE. V was clipped by 0 bases and J by 5 bases, with 12 bases between them. The CDR3 is 15 residues long. Researchers took RNA transcripts and amplified the TCR beta CDR3 regions from them. First-round RT-PCR with HTBI primers amplified the TCR CDR3 region. TCRdb recomputed calls from the multiplex PCR reads with MiXCR, one row per CDR3 protein. Here the sample spans roughly 350,000 distinct CDR3 sequences, roughly 15% being singletons. The study's findings and limits: Blood samples included most of the expanded thyroid clonotypes exceeding 0.001.

The sample comprised blood. The genes are TRBV9 and TRBJ1-5, with unresolved D. This receptor was taken from a woman in her forties with Graves' ophthalmopathy. For the CDR3, the DNA is TGTGCCAGCAGCGTAGATGGAGGGAGGCATCAGCCCCAGCATTTT. Translation: CASSVDGGRHQPQHF.